These 8 T cell receptor beta chains originate from one sample sequenced in a study of radiation and T cells in renal cell carcinoma (dated by TCRdb to the early 2020s). Interpreted using the paper, the time point label stands for: blood 2 weeks post-SBRT. The sample's treatment or condition label, decoded: 15 Gy SBRT to primary tumor, nephrectomy 4 weeks later. Receptors were amplified or captured by the immunoSEQ multiplex PCR assay. The clones in this table, taken by TCRdb from immuneACCESS, are in-frame only. Not every clone is retained; where verified, under half of the shortfall comes from an unresolved V gene, and the cause of the rest is unknown. Counted in this sample were tens of thousands of clones; about 86% of them appeared once. The top ten hold more than 20% of the sample. The sample consisted of blood, taken from a patient whose treatment included radiotherapy and nephrectomy. These receptors came from a woman in her forties or fifties with renal cell carcinoma.

This clone was detected only a few times. The rearrangement links TRBV29-1 to TRBJ2-1, with D tentatively TRBD1 or TRBD2 (7 bases each). The germline gives CDR1 SQVTM, CDR2 ANQGSEA. The CDR3 runs to 13 residues. Trimming cost V 6 bases and J 9 bases, with 18 bases left between them. The CDR3 bases are TGCAGCGTAACTCAGGGGGGGATGGGTGAGCAGTTCTTC. This codes for CSVTQGGMGEQFF.

The chain is built from TRBV19 and TRBJ2-5; D is undetermined. CDR3 length: 14 amino acids. V was trimmed by 0 bases and J by 2 bases, leaving 7 bases between them. Per germline, CDR1 LNHDA and CDR2 SQIVND (reference sequence). This chain's CDR3 is CASSIDRKQETQYF. The CDR3 DNA is TGTGCCAGTAGTATAGATCGAAAGCAAGAGACCCAGTACTTC.

This chain uses TRBV18 with TRBJ2-1, with unresolved D. This CDR3 comprises 15 residues. The germline V gene encodes CDR1 KGHSH and CDR2 LQKENI. V was shortened by 1 base and J by 10 bases, with 17 bases between the two germline ends. CDR3 in amino acids: CASSPRVAPDGEQFF. In DNA, the CDR3 is TGTGCCAGCTCACCACGCGTAGCCCCGGACGGCGAGCAGTTCTTC.

This chain joins TRBV11-2 and TRBJ2-5; the D gene is possibly TRBD1 (5 bases). Looked up from germline, CDR1 is SGHAT and CDR2 is FQNNGV. This CDR3 has 16 amino acids. Trimming pared 0 bases from V and 3 bases from J, leaving 14 bases between. This CDR3 reads CASSLDPLRAEETQYF. The CDR3 DNA is TGTGCCAGCAGCTTAGATCCCCTCAGGGCGGAAGAGACCCAGTACTTC. The full variable domain, with the rest looked up from reference TRBV11-2 and TRBJ2-5, is EAGVAQSPRYKIIEKRQSVAFWCNPISGHATLYWYQQILGQGPKLLIQFQNNGVVDDSQLPKDRFSAERLKGVDSTLKIQPAKLEDSAVYLCASSLDPLRAEETQYFGPGTRLLVL.

V and J are TRBV13 and TRBJ1-2; D possibly corresponds to TRBD1 (5 bases). CDR1 is PRHDT, CDR2 FYEKMQ, per germline (reference sequence). Trimming pared 5 bases from V and 6 bases from J, leaving 13 bases between. The CDR3 runs to 13 residues. The CDR3 region is CASSLNWGNGYTF. The CDR3 DNA reads as TGTGCCAGCAGCCTAAACTGGGGGAATGGCTACACCTTC.

The chain is built from TRBV5-1 and TRBJ2-2; D gene ambiguous. CDR1 and CDR2 (germline): SGHRS, YFSETQ. This CDR3 is built from 16 residues. Trimming took 1 base from V and 5 from J, leaving 15 bases between them. In nucleotides, the CDR3 is TGCGCCAGCAGCTTGTCGGTTAGCCCGCGAACCGGGGAGCTGTTTTTT. Translated: CASSLSVSPRTGELFF. Complete variable domain (other parts from reference TRBV5-1 and TRBJ2-2): KAGVTQTPRYLIKTRGQQVTLSCSPISGHRSVSWYQQTPGQGLQFLFEYFSETQRNKGNFPGRFSGRQFSNSRSEMNVSTLELGDSALYLCASSLSVSPRTGELFFGEGSRLTVL.

The chain joins TRBV27 to TRBJ2-4, with 11 nucleotides matching TRBD2. V lost 5 bases, J lost 0 bases, and 3 bases stayed unmatched. The CDR3 has 16 residues. Germline CDR1 is MNHEY and CDR2 is SMNVEV (reference sequence). The CDR3 DNA follows: TGTGCCAGCAGTGACGGACTAGCGGGAGCCAAAAACATTCAGTACTTC. It is translated as CASSDGLAGAKNIQYF.

CDR3 protein: CASRTSQTYEQYF. The CDR3 nucleotides read TGTGCCAGCCGGACGTCACAGACCTACGAGCAGTACTTC. The chain couples TRBV6-6 to TRBJ2-7, with no clear D. Germline CDR1 is MNHNY and CDR2 is SVGAGI (reference sequence). The CDR3 contains 13 residues. Between the trimmed V and J ends, which lost 8 bases and 2 bases, there was a span of 13 bases.